This T cell receptor beta chain emerged from a study of T cell responses to AZD1222 COVID-19 vaccine. The assay was immunoSEQ multiplex PCR, and TCRdb's table has in-frame clones only and misses some. The table shows 100,000 to 120,000 clones, with nearly 90% occurring only once. CDR1 LGHNA and CDR2 YNFKEQ come from the germline V gene. The CDR3 has 14 amino acids. The V gene lost 0 bases and the J gene lost 4 bases, with 9 bases spanning the gap. This clonotype was sampled from an adult who received the AZD1222 COVID-19 vaccine. The J gene is TRBJ1-2, the V gene TRBV4-2; D not resolved. The sample here was peripheral blood, taken 28 days after the second AZD1222 dose. The chain's CDR3 is CASSQDDRSYGYTF. The CDR3 DNA follows: TGTGCCAGCAGCCAAGATGATAGATCCTATGGCTACACCTTC.